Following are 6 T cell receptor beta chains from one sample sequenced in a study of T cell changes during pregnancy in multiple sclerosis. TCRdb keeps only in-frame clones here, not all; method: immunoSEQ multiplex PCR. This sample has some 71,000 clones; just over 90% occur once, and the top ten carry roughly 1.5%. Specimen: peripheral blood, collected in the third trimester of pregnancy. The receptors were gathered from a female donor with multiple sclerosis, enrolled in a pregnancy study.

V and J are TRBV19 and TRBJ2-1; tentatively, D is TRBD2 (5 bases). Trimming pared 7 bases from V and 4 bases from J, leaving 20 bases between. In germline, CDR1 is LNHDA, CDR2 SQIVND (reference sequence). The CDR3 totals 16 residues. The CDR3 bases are TGTGCCAGTACCTCCATGCGGGCAGGACGTTACAATGAGCAGTTCTTC. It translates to CASTSMRAGRYNEQFF. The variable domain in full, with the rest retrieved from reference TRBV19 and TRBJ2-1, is DGGITQSPKYLFRKEGQNVTLSCEQNLNHDAMYWYRQDPGQGLRLIYYSQIVNDFQKGDIAEGYSVSREKKESFPLTVTSAQKNPTAFYLCASTSMRAGRYNEQFFGPGTRLTVL.

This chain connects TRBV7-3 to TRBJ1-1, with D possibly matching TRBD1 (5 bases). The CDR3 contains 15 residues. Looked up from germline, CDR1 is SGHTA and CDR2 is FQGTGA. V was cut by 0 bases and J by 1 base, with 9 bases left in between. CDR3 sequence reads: CASSLTSGGNTEAFF. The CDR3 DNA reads TGTGCCAGCAGCTTAACCTCGGGGGGGAACACTGAAGCTTTCTTT.

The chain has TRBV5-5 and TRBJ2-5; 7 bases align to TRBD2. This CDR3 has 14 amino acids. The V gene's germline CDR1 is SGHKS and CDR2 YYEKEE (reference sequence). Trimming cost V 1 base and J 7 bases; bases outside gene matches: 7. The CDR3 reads CASSLSSGRGTQYF. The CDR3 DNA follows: TGTGCCAGCAGCTTGTCTAGCGGACGGGGGACCCAGTACTTC.

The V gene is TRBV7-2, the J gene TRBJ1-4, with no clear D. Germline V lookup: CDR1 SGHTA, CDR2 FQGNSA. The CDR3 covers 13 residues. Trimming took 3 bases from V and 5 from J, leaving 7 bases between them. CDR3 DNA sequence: TGTGCCAGCAGCTTTAATCGGAATGAAAAACTGTTTTTT. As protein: CASSFNRNEKLFF. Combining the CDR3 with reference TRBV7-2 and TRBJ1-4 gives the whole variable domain GAGVSQSPSNKVTEKGKDVELRCDPISGHTALYWYRQSLGQGLEFLIYFQGNSAPDKSGLPSDRFSAERTGGSVSTLTIQRTQQEDSAVYLCASSFNRNEKLFFGSGTQLSVL.

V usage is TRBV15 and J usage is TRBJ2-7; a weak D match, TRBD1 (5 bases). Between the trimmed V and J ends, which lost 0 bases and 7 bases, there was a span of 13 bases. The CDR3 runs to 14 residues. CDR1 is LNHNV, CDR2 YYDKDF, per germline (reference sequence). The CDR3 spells CATSRDLQGFEQYF. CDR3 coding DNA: TGTGCCACCAGCAGAGATCTCCAGGGCTTTGAGCAGTACTTC.

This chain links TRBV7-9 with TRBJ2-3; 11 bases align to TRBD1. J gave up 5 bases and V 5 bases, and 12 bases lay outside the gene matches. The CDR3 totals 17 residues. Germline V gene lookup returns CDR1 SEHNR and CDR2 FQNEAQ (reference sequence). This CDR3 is CASSPAPDRGPRDTQYF. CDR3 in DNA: TGTGCCAGCAGCCCCGCTCCGGACAGGGGGCCGAGAGATACGCAGTATTTT.